Shown below are 12 T cell receptor beta chains from a single sample sequenced in a study of cytomegalovirus exposure and HLA in healthy donors. PCR employed 60 Vbeta and 13 Jbeta primers. The table came from immunoSEQ multiplex PCR; TCRdb's copy has only in-frame clones and leaves some out. The sample carries 65,000 to 90,000 clones, 76% recorded once. Sequenced input: PBMCs. These receptors were obtained from a man aged 35 to 55 in good health and CMV-seronegative.

This chain joins TRBV7-9 and TRBJ2-7; D perhaps matches TRBD2 (6 bases). Germline CDR1 reads SEHNR; CDR2 reads FQNEAQ (reference sequence). CDR3 length: 14 amino acids. Trimming took 4 bases from V and 4 from J, leaving 14 bases between them. CDR3 amino acids: CASSWRGSGYEQYF. CDR3 bases: TGTGCCAGCAGCTGGAGGGGCAGCGGGTACGAGCAGTACTTC.

This chain joins TRBV28 and TRBJ1-2; possible D gene TRBD1, 6 bases. This CDR3 contains 13 residues. Germline CDR1 MDHEN, CDR2 SYDVKM. Trimming left V 5 bases short and J 4 bases short, with 11 bases between. In nucleotides, the CDR3 is TGTGCCAGCAGTAGGGACACGTCCTATGGCTACACCTTC. This gives the protein CASSRDTSYGYTF.

The V gene is TRBV7-8, the J gene TRBJ2-1; TRBD2 is a possible D gene (6 bases). This CDR3 region has 14 residues. V was clipped by 4 bases and J by 2 bases, with 9 bases between them. The V gene's germline CDR1 is SGHVS and CDR2 FQNEAQ. The CDR3 protein is CASSSLATYNEQFF. CDR3 DNA: TGTGCCAGCAGCTCCCTAGCGACCTACAATGAGCAGTTCTTC.

About this clone itself: Within the sample, other DNA sequences also encode this same CDR3. The chain employs TRBV29-1 and TRBJ1-2, with 8 positions matching TRBD1. Germline CDR1 is SQVTM and CDR2 is ANQGSEA. J was trimmed by 6 bases and V by 6 bases; bases with no gene match: 6. This CDR3 is 12 amino acids long. This CDR3 is CSVGQGLDGYTF. Here the CDR3 DNA reads TGCAGCGTCGGACAGGGTTTGGATGGCTACACCTTC.

The chain uses TRBV7-6 and TRBJ1-1; D is uncertain. The V gene lost 10 bases and the J gene lost 1 base, with 13 bases spanning the gap. This CDR3 is 13 amino acids long. Germline lookup yields CDR1 SGHVS and CDR2 FNYEAQ. Written as DNA, the CDR3 is TGTGCCACCAAGGAGGGCAAGAACACTGAAGCTTTCTTT. Translated, it gives CATKEGKNTEAFF. Together with reference TRBV7-6 and TRBJ1-1, the CDR3 gives the full variable domain: GAGVSQSPRYKVTKRGQDVALRCDPISGHVSLYWYRQALGQGPEFLTYFNYEAQQDKSGLPNDRFSAERPEGSISTLTIQRTEQRDSAMYRCATKEGKNTEAFFGQGTRLTVV.

This clone has only one observation. The rearrangement links TRBV18 to TRBJ2-7; D is uncertain. The CDR3 covers 13 residues. CDR1 and CDR2 from the germline V gene are KGHSH and LQKENI. Trimming pared 1 base from V and 6 bases from J, leaving 10 bases between. CDR3 bases: TGTGCCAGCTCACCACTATCTGGCGGCGAGCAGTACTTC. Its protein product is CASSPLSGGEQYF.

The chain joins TRBV14 to TRBJ2-3; D gene unclear. V lost 1 base, J lost 0 bases, and 8 bases lay in between. The CDR3 is 15 amino acids. Germline lookup yields CDR1 SGHDN and CDR2 FVKESK. CDR3 amino acids: CASSQGSRSTDTQYF. In DNA, the CDR3 is TGTGCCAGCAGCCAAGGGTCGAGAAGCACAGATACGCAGTATTTT.

V gene TRBV7-3 combines with J gene TRBJ2-3, with TRBD2 as a possible D gene (6 bases). Trimming left V 4 bases short and J 2 bases short, with 16 bases between. The CDR3 sequence is 16 residues long. Germline V CDR1 and CDR2: SGHTA, FQGTGA. Here the CDR3 reads CASSSHVADNTDTQYF. The CDR3 region has the DNA TGTGCCAGCAGCTCCCACGTAGCGGATAACACAGATACGCAGTATTTT. Drawing the rest from reference TRBV7-3 and TRBJ2-3, the complete variable domain is GAGVSQTPSNKVTEKGKYVELRCDPISGHTALYWYRQSLGQGPEFLIYFQGTGAADDSGLPNDRFFAVRPEGSVSTLKIQRTERGDSAVYLCASSSHVADNTDTQYFGPGTRLTVL.

CDR3 sequence (DNA): TGTGCCAGCAGCCCCACCCTCAGGTGGGACAGGGGCGTCGAGACCCAGTACTTC. It is translated as CASSPTLRWDRGVETQYF. The V gene is TRBV7-9, the J gene TRBJ2-5, with TRBD1 identical over 10 bases. J gave up 5 bases and V 5 bases, and 17 bases lay outside the gene matches. Germline CDR1 is SEHNR and CDR2 is FQNEAQ (reference sequence). The CDR3 has 18 residues.

The gene calls are TRBV21-1 and TRBJ1-4; the listed D gene, TRBD1, was not tested against the DNA. TRBV21-1 is listed as a pseudogene. The CDR3 is 13 residues long. The CDR3 protein is CASRGGAAEKLFF. The DNA of the CDR3 is TGTGCCAGCAGAGGGGGAGCGGCTGAAAAACTGTTTTTT.

The J gene is TRBJ1-5, the V gene TRBV6-6; TRBD1 agrees at 9 bases. V was pared by 6 bases and J by 6 bases, with 9 bases of the junction left unmatched. The CDR3 loop spans 15 amino acids. Germline values: CDR1 MNHNY, CDR2 SVGAGI (reference sequence). This CDR3 reads CASSPTGGAGQPQHF. In DNA form, the CDR3 reads TGTGCCAGCAGCCCTACAGGGGGCGCGGGTCAGCCCCAGCATTTT.

The V gene is TRBV5-4, the J gene TRBJ2-4, with D possibly matching TRBD2 (5 bases). CDR1 and CDR2 from the germline V gene are SGHNT and YYREEE (reference sequence). This CDR3 has 13 residues. V was trimmed by 4 bases and J by 1 base, leaving 6 bases between them. DNA of the CDR3: TGTGCCAGCAGCGAGCGGGCCAAAAACATTCAGTACTTC. Translation: CASSERAKNIQYF.